A selection of T cell receptor beta chains follows, all from one sample in a study of T-cell memory formation after mild COVID-19. Using its own MiXCR run on the 5' RACE reads, TCRdb lists one record per CDR3 protein. The table records approximately 89,000 distinct CDR3 sequences, nearly 25% of them present only once. The sequencing sample was made of PBMCs or a T cell subset sorted from them (not recorded which). Receptors were obtained from a man aged 18 to 29 who had mild COVID-19 (a few samples of this study predate the infection). Cell type and time point are not known. Each CDR3 is given with its conserved first and last residue. The D gene is left open where the match is weak. Rows may omit the clone size; those that give it use once, few, many or a size class.

d_call	v_call	j_call	clone_size	cdr3_nt	cdr3_aa
-	TRBV5-1	TRBJ1-1	-	TGCGCCAGCAGCTTACGCCCTTTCGGACAGTTTGTGGAGAACACTGAAGCTTTCTTT	CASSLRPFGQFVENTEAFF
TRBD1	TRBV18	TRBJ2-7	-	TGTGCCAGCTCACCTATCCGGGACAGGGTGTACGAGCAGTACTTC	CASSPIRDRVYEQYF
-	TRBV6-2/TRBV6-3	TRBJ2-7	few	TGTGCCAGCAGGCCGGGACTGAGGATTGGCGAGCAGTACTTC	CASRPGLRIGEQYF
-	TRBV4-3	TRBJ1-1	few	TGCGCCAGCAGCCAAGAGGGGTACAGGGTATTGAACACTGAAGCTTTCTTT	CASSQEGYRVLNTEAFF
-	TRBV4-1	TRBJ1-5	-	TGCGCCAGCAGCCTCTCGGAGCGGCAGGATAGCAATCAGCCCCAGCATTTT	CASSLSERQDSNQPQHF
-	TRBV6-6	TRBJ2-4	few	TGTGCCAGCGGACCCGGGCCGTACATTCAGTACTTC	CASGPGPYIQYF
-	TRBV7-9	TRBJ2-7	-	TGTGCCACTTTGATCGGACCGCACTCCTACGAGCAGTACTTC	CATLIGPHSYEQYF
TRBD2	TRBV12-3/TRBV12-4	TRBJ2-5	-	TGTGCCAGCAGCCCGTCGGCTAGCGGGGGCGTTCGAGTGACCCAGTACTTC	CASSPSASGGVRVTQYF
-	TRBV11-2	TRBJ1-1	-	TGTGCCAGCAGCTTAGGGAAAAACATGTTCACTGAAGCTTTCTTT	CASSLGKNMFTEAFF
-	TRBV6-5	TRBJ1-4	-	TGTGCCAGCAGTTTCGGAAACGGAAAACTGTTTTTT	CASSFGNGKLFF
TRBD1	TRBV5-4	TRBJ1-1	few	TGTGCCAGCAGCTCCACGACCCCGACAGGGGGGACTGAAGCTTTCTTT	CASSSTTPTGGTEAFF
TRBD1	TRBV7-9	TRBJ2-1	few	TGTGCCAGCAGCTTCGGACAGGGGGCGAGTGAGCAGTTCTTC	CASSFGQGASEQFF
-	TRBV28	TRBJ2-7	-	TGTGCCAGCAGTTTAATGGCAGGGCGTAGTGACGAGCAGTACTTC	CASSLMAGRSDEQYF
-	TRBV29-1	TRBJ2-4	-	TGCAGCGTTGAAGAGAAATTAGCCAAAAACATTCAGTACTTC	CSVEEKLAKNIQYF
-	TRBV7-9	TRBJ2-2	-	TGTGCCAGCAGCTTTTTTCCCGCGGTCACCGGGGAGCTGTTTTTT	CASSFFPAVTGELFF
-	TRBV5-1	TRBJ2-2	few	TGCGCCAGCAGCCCACAGGGACGGTTCACCGGGGAGCTGTTTTTT	CASSPQGRFTGELFF
-	TRBV19	TRBJ1-4	once	TGTGCCAGTAGTGGGGGCAGCCTTAATGAAAAACTGTTTTTT	CASSGGSLNEKLFF
-	TRBV7-9	TRBJ2-7	few	TGTGCCAGCACCTTGGGACCCTACGAGCAGTACTTC	CASTLGPYEQYF
-	TRBV5-1	TRBJ2-1	few	TGCGCCAGCAACTGGAGGCCCTACAATGAGCAGTTCTTC	CASNWRPYNEQFF
-	TRBV6-1	TRBJ1-2	few	TGTGCCAGCAGTGACCCCCCTCAGAGGGACGAGATCTATGGCTACACCTTC	CASSDPPQRDEIYGYTF
TRBD2	TRBV7-9	TRBJ2-2	-	TGTGCCAGCAGCTCCGCAGCAGCGGGGGGGCCGTCCACCGGGGAGCTGTTTTTT	CASSSAAAGGPSTGELFF
-	TRBV6-1	TRBJ2-7	many	TGTGCCAGCAGTGAAAAGAGTACAGGGGGGGCCGAGCAGTACTTC	CASSEKSTGGAEQYF
-	TRBV5-1	TRBJ2-7	many	TGCGCCAGCAGCTTGGAGGCGGGATTTCACGAGCAGTACTTC	CASSLEAGFHEQYF
-	TRBV12-3/TRBV12-4	TRBJ2-2	few	TGTGCCAGCAGTCCCCGGGGGAAGGGATCGAACACCGGGGAGCTGTTTTTT	CASSPRGKGSNTGELFF
TRBD2	TRBV7-2	TRBJ2-1	few	TGTGCCAGCAGCTTAGTAGCGGGGCCGGCGTACAATGAGCAGTTCTTC	CASSLVAGPAYNEQFF
TRBD2	TRBV29-1	TRBJ2-6	-	TGCAGCGCCAACGGACTAGCTGGGGCCAACGTCCTGACTTTC	CSANGLAGANVLTF
-	TRBV4-3	TRBJ2-5	many	TGCGCCAGCAGCCAAGATTTGCTATACCAAGAGACCCAGTACTTC	CASSQDLLYQETQYF
-	TRBV6-5	TRBJ2-1	-	TGTGCCAGCAGTTACAGCGATTACAATGAGCAGTTCTTC	CASSYSDYNEQFF
-	TRBV20-1	TRBJ2-1	-	TGCAGTGCTGCCGGGACAAGCTCCTACAATGAGCAGTTCTTC	CSAAGTSSYNEQFF
TRBD2	TRBV6-2/TRBV6-3	TRBJ2-1	-	TGTGCCAGCAGAACTAGCGCAGCCTCCTACAATGAGCAGTTCTTC	CASRTSAASYNEQFF
-	TRBV6-5	TRBJ2-2	-	TGTGCCACGAAATCCGGAATGGGTACCGGGGAGCTGTTTTTT	CATKSGMGTGELFF
-	TRBV3-1	TRBJ2-2	many	TGTGCCAGCAGCCAATACCCCCCCGGGGGGAACACCGGGGAGCTGTTTTTT	CASSQYPPGGNTGELFF
-	TRBV14	TRBJ1-1	-	TGTGCCACTAATGGGGCAGGGCCGAACACTGAAGCTTTCTTT	CATNGAGPNTEAFF
TRBD1	TRBV29-1	TRBJ2-5	-	TGCAGCGTTGAGCACAGGGGGATGGATGAGACCCAGTACTTC	CSVEHRGMDETQYF
-	TRBV4-3	TRBJ1-6	once	TGCGCCAGCAGCCAAGACTTCCGAACAGGGTATCTCACCCTTTCACCCCTCCACTTT	CASSQDFRTGYLTLSPLHF
TRBD2	TRBV10-2	TRBJ2-2	-	TGCGCCAGCAGTGGACGGACTAGCGAGAACACCGGGGAGCTGTTTTTT	CASSGRTSENTGELFF